What follows are 15 T cell receptor beta chains derived from one specimen sequenced in a study of patients and donors after allogeneic stem cell transplantation. TCRdb passed the RT-PCR reads through MiXCR, listing each CDR3 protein once. The sample includes about a million distinct CDR3 sequences, roughly 18% seen only once; the top ten take approximately 5.9%. The material sequenced was blood, either unsorted or a sorted T cell fraction (not recorded which). The receptors shown here come from a human donor who was either an allogeneic HSCT recipient or a stem cell or donor lymphocyte infusion donor (not recorded which). It is not recorded whose cells these are; they may come from a transplant donor.

The chain uses TRBV6-1 and TRBJ1-3; TRBD1 matches at 7 bases. The germline V gene has CDR1 MNHNS and CDR2 SASEGT. J gave up 0 bases and V 5 bases, and 7 bases lay outside the gene matches. This CDR3 comprises 16 residues. CDR3 residues: CASSPRQGRSGNTIYF. The CDR3 nucleotides read TGTGCCAGCAGTCCCAGACAGGGTCGCTCTGGAAACACCATATATTTT.

This clonotype was detected only a few times. This chain uses TRBV29-1 with TRBJ1-4; no clear D gene. The CDR3 has 15 residues. Germline V gene lookup returns CDR1 SQVTM and CDR2 ANQGSEA. Deletions cut 5 bases from V and 7 bases from J, with 20 bases between. The CDR3 DNA is TGCAGCGTTCTATACCACAGCGCGTTACCTGAAAAACTGTTTTTT. It encodes CSVLYHSALPEKLFF.

The rearrangement joins TRBV5-3 to TRBJ2-2; D possibly corresponds to TRBD2 (6 bases). TRBV5-3 is given ORF status, its function remaining uncertain. The CDR3 has 15 amino acids. V gave up 3 bases and J gave up 3 bases, with 12 bases separating them. CDR3 nucleotide sequence: TGTGCCAGAAGCTGCCAATGGGAGGACACCGGGGAGCTGTTTTTT. Amino acids: CARSCQWEDTGELFF.

The V and J genes are TRBV5-4 and TRBJ2-1; TRBD1 or TRBD2 may be the D gene (5 bases each). This CDR3 comprises 13 residues. The V and J ends lost 3 bases and 15 bases respectively, with 19 bases between them. CDR1 is SGHNT and CDR2 is YYREEE in the germline V gene (reference sequence). The CDR3 nucleotides are TGTGCCAGCAGCTCCACCCCCGGGGAGAGGGGGTTCTTC. Protein: CASSSTPGERGFF.

The genes are TRBV29-1 and TRBJ2-1; no clear D. Trimming stripped 1 base from V and 6 bases from J, with 10 bases between. The CDR3 loop spans 13 amino acids. CDR1 is SQVTM and CDR2 is ANQGSEA in the germline V gene. The CDR3 loop is CSVEGQNINEQFF. As DNA, the CDR3 is TGCAGCGTTGAAGGTCAGAATATCAATGAGCAGTTCTTC.

The chain joins TRBV4-1 to TRBJ1-1; 10 nucleotides agree with TRBD1. The CDR3 is made up of 18 amino acids. The V gene end was trimmed by 0 bases and the J gene end by 4 bases; junction bases not matched to a gene: 11. Germline V gene lookup returns CDR1 MGHRA and CDR2 YSYEKL. CDR3 region: CASSQDRFWTGGSTEAFF. CDR3 in DNA: TGCGCCAGCAGCCAAGATCGGTTTTGGACAGGGGGGAGCACTGAAGCTTTCTTT.

This clonotype was detected only a few times. This CDR3 is CASMHSGRGDEQFF. The CDR3 nucleotides read TGTGCCAGCATGCACAGCGGCCGGGGCGATGAGCAGTTCTTC. The chain couples TRBV12-3 or TRBV12-4 to TRBJ2-1; D could derive from TRBD1 or TRBD2 (5 bases each). Trimming removed 7 bases from V and 8 bases from J, with 18 bases in between. The CDR3 extends over 14 amino acids.

V is TRBV9 and J is TRBJ2-2; 14 nucleotides align to TRBD2. The CDR3 has 18 amino acids. V shed 0 bases, J shed 3 bases, and the junction held 4 bases outside the gene matches. Germline CDR1 is SGDLS and CDR2 is YYNGEE. The CDR3 sequence: CASSVGLAGGPDTGELFF. CDR3 nucleotide sequence: TGTGCCAGCAGCGTAGGACTAGCGGGGGGGCCGGACACCGGGGAGCTGTTTTTT.

This clonotype was observed at least ten times. V is TRBV15 and J is TRBJ2-7; weak D call: TRBD1 (6 bases). The CDR3 contains 15 residues. The germline V gene has CDR1 LNHNV and CDR2 YYDKDF (reference sequence). Trimming removed 0 bases at V and 5 bases at J, with 14 bases between. This chain's CDR3 is CATSRDLTGFNEQYF. CDR3 in DNA: TGTGCCACCAGCAGAGATCTTACAGGGTTCAACGAGCAGTACTTC.

This clonotype has just a few counts. This chain connects TRBV6-1 to TRBJ2-2; 9 bases agree with TRBD2. Germline CDR1 and CDR2: MNHNS and SASEGT. V lost 4 bases to trimming and J lost 0 bases; unmatched junction nucleotides: 12. This CDR3 is built from 19 residues. The CDR3 DNA reads as TGTGCCAGCAGTGGCCGCTCCGTAGCGGGGGTACCGAACACCGGGGAGCTGTTTTTT. It translates to CASSGRSVAGVPNTGELFF.

The chain couples TRBV27 to TRBJ2-3; D is unclear. Deletions cut 4 bases from V and 2 bases from J, with 13 bases between. The CDR3 has 15 amino acids. Germline values: CDR1 MNHEY, CDR2 SMNVEV (reference sequence). The CDR3 DNA reads TGTGCCAGCAGTTCACTATCGACACACACAGATACGCAGTATTTT. Translation gives CASSSLSTHTDTQYF.

Here the CDR3 DNA reads TGTGCCATCAGAAAGGACAGGGGGACGGCTTTCTTT. The encoded protein is CAIRKDRGTAFF. V gene TRBV10-3 combines with J gene TRBJ1-1; 10 bases align to TRBD1. V lost 6 bases to trimming and J lost 11 bases; unmatched junction nucleotides: 6. The CDR3 extends over 12 amino acids. Germline V gene data show CDR1 as ENHRY and CDR2 as SYGVKD.

This clonotype was counted only a few times. The chain joins TRBV7-2 to TRBJ2-7; tentative D call: TRBD1 (6 bases). V was pared by 4 bases and J by 3 bases, with 16 bases between. The CDR3 totals 15 residues. CDR1 is SGHTA, CDR2 FQGNSA, per germline. The CDR3 reads CASSSTGTKYYEQYF. The CDR3 DNA is TGTGCCAGCAGCTCAACCGGGACAAAATACTACGAGCAGTACTTC. The whole variable domain, remainder taken from reference TRBV7-2 and TRBJ2-7, is GAGVSQSPSNKVTEKGKDVELRCDPISGHTALYWYRQSLGQGLEFLIYFQGNSAPDKSGLPSDRFSAERTGGSVSTLTIQRTQQEDSAVYLCASSSTGTKYYEQYFGPGTRLTVT.

This clonotype appeared many times. The J gene is TRBJ1-2, the V gene TRBV12-3 or TRBV12-4; no definite D call. The length of the CDR3 is 13 residues. V lost 5 bases and J lost 4, with 11 bases in between. In DNA form, the CDR3 reads TGTGCCAGCAGTCTCGCACGGCCCTATGGCTACACCTTC. Amino acids: CASSLARPYGYTF.

The V and J genes are TRBV18 and TRBJ2-1, with D hard to call. The V gene's germline CDR1 is KGHSH and CDR2 LQKENI. Trimming left V 2 bases short and J 10 bases short, with 12 bases between. This CDR3 region has 13 residues. The CDR3 protein is CASSPTVSLEQFF. In DNA form, the CDR3 reads TGTGCCAGCTCACCAACGGTTAGTTTAGAGCAGTTCTTC.